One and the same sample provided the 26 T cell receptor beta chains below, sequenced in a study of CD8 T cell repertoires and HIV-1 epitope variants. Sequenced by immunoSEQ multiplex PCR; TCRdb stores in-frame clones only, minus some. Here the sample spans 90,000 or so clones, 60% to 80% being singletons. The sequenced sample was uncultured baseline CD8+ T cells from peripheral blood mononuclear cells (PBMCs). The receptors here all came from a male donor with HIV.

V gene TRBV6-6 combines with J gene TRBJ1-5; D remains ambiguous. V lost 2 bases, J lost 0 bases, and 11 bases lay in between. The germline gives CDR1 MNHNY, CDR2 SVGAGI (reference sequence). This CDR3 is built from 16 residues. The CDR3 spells CASSYGTLDSNQPQHF. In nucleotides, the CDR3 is TGTGCCAGCAGTTACGGTACACTCGATAGCAATCAGCCCCAGCATTTT.

In nucleotides, the CDR3 is TGTGCCAGCAGTGAAGGAGGTGTAGGTGGTTCACCCCTCCACTTT. Translating gives CASSEGGVGGSPLHF. This chain joins TRBV25-1 and TRBJ1-6; D unresolved. V lost 2 bases and J 9 bases, leaving 14 bases between the germline ends. This CDR3 contains 15 residues. Germline-derived CDR1 and CDR2 are MGHDK and SYGVNS.

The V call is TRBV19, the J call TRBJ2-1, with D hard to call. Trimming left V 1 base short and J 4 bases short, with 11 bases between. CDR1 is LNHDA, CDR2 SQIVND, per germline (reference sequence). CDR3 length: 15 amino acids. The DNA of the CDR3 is TGTGCCAGTAGTATAGGCAGGATGATTTACAATGAGCAGTTCTTC. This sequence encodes CASSIGRMIYNEQFF. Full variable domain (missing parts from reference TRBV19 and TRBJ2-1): DGGITQSPKYLFRKEGQNVTLSCEQNLNHDAMYWYRQDPGQGLRLIYYSQIVNDFQKGDIAEGYSVSREKKESFPLTVTSAQKNPTAFYLCASSIGRMIYNEQFFGPGTRLTVL.

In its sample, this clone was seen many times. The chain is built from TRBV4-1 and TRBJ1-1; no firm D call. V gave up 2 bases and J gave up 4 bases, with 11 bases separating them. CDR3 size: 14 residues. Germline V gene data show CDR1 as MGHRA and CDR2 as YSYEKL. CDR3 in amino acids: CASSQSGGVTEAFF. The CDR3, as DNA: TGCGCCAGCAGCCAATCGGGTGGGGTCACTGAAGCTTTCTTT.

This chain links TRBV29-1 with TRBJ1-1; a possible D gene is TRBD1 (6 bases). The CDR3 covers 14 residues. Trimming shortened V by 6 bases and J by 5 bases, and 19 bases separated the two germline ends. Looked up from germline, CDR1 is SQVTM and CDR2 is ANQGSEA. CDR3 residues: CSVHRARGRTEAFF. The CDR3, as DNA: TGCAGCGTCCACCGTGCCAGGGGACGAACTGAAGCTTTCTTT.

The CDR3 region is CASSPLVRPGAGSETQYF. CDR3 nucleotides: TGTGCCAGCTCACCACTCGTTCGGCCGGGAGCGGGATCGGAGACCCAGTACTTC. V is TRBV18 and J is TRBJ2-5; 7 bases map to TRBD2. The germline CDR1 and CDR2 sequences are KGHSH and LQKENI. V trimming: 1 base; J trimming: 5 bases; junction bases outside the gene matches: 16. This CDR3 contains 18 residues.

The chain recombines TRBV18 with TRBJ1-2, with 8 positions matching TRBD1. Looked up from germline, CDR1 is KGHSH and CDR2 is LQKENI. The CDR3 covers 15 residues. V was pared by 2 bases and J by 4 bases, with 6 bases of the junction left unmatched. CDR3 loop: CASSPNPTGGYGYTF. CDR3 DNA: TGTGCCAGCTCACCAAACCCCACAGGGGGCTATGGCTACACCTTC.

The CDR3 protein is CASSTDRGAYNEQFF. CDR3 sequence (DNA): TGTGCCAGCAGCACGGACAGGGGAGCCTACAATGAGCAGTTCTTC. V gene TRBV7-2 combines with J gene TRBJ2-1; 9 bases are a match to TRBD1. Germline loops: CDR1 SGHTA, CDR2 FQGNSA. With V trimmed by 5 bases and J by 2 bases, 4 bases remained unmatched. This CDR3 is 15 amino acids long.

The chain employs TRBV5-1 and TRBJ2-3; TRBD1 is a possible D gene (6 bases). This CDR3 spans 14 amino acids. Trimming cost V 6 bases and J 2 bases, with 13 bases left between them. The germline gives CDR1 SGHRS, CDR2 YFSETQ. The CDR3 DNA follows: TGCGCCAGCATACAGGGAGCCGTCACAGATACGCAGTATTTT. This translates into CASIQGAVTDTQYF.

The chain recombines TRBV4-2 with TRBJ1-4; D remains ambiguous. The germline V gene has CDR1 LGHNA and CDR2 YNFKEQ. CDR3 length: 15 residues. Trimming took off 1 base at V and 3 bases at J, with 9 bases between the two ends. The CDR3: CASSQGGGSNEKLFF. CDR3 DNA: TGTGCCAGCAGCCAAGGGGGTGGCTCTAATGAAAAACTGTTTTTT.

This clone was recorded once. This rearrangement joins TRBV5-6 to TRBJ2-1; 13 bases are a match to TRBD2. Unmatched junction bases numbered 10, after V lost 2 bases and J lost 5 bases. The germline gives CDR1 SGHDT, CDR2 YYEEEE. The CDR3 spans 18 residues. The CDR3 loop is CASSLRLGLAGEDNEQFF. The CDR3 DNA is TGTGCCAGCAGCTTACGACTCGGACTAGCGGGAGAGGACAATGAGCAGTTCTTC.

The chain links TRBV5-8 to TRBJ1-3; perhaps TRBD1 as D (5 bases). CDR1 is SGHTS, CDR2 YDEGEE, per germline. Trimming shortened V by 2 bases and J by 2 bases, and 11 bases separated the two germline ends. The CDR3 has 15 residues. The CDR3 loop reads CASSFRGNAGNTIYF. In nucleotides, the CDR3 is TGTGCCAGCAGCTTTCGGGGGAACGCTGGAAACACCATATATTTT. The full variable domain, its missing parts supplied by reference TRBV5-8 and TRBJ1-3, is EAGVTQSPTHLIKTRGQQATLRCSPISGHTSVYWYQQALGLGLQFLLWYDEGEERNRGNFPPRFSGRQFPNYSSELNVNALELEDSALYLCASSFRGNAGNTIYFGEGSWLTVV.

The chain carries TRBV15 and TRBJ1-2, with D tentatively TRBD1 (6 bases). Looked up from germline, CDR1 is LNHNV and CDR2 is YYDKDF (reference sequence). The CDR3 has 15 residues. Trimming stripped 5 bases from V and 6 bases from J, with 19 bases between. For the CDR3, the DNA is TGTGCCACCAGCGCCCGGCTACAGGGAGCGGATGGCTACACCTTC. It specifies CATSARLQGADGYTF.

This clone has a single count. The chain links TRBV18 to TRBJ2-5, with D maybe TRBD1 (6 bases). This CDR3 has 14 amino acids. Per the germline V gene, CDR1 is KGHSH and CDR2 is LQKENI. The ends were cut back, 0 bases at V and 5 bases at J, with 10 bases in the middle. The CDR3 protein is CASSPPGRGETQYF. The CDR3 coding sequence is TGTGCCAGCTCACCACCAGGCAGGGGTGAGACCCAGTACTTC.

CDR3 nucleotide sequence: TGTGCCAGCAGGTCTGACAGGGTTGGTGAGCAGTTCTTC. Translation: CASRSDRVGEQFF. The chain joins TRBV5-4 to TRBJ2-1; the match to TRBD1 covers 7 bases. Looked up from germline, CDR1 is SGHNT and CDR2 is YYREEE (reference sequence). The CDR3 loop spans 13 amino acids. J was trimmed by 9 bases and V by 5 bases; bases with no gene match: 8.

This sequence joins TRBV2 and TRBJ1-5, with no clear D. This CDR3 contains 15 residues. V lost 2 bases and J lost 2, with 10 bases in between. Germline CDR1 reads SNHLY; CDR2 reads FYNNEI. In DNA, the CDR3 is TGTGCCAGCAGTGAAAACGGGGTGGGCAATCAGCCCCAGCATTTT. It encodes CASSENGVGNQPQHF.

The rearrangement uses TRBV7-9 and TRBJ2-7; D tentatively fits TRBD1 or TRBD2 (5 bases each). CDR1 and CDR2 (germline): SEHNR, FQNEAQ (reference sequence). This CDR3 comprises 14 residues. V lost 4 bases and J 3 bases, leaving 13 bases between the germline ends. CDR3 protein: CASSSRDGHYEQYF. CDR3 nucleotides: TGTGCCAGCAGCTCCCGGGACGGACACTACGAGCAGTACTTC.

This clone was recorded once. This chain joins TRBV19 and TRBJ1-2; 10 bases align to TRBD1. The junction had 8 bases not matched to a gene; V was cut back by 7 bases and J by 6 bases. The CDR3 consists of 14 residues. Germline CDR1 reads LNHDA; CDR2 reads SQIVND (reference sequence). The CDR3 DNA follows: TGTGCCAGTAACTCCGACAGGGGGCGGAATGGCTACACCTTC. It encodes CASNSDRGRNGYTF.

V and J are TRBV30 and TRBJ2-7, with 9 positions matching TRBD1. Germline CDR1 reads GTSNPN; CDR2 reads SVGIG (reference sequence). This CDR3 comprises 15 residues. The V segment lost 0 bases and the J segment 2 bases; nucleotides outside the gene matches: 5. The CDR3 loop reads CAWSVGGQGPYEQYF. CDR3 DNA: TGTGCCTGGAGTGTCGGGGGACAGGGTCCCTACGAGCAGTACTTC.

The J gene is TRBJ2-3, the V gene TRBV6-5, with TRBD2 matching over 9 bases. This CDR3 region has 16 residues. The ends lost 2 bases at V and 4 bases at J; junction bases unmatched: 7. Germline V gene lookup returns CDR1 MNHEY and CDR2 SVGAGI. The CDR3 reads CASSYVTAGGPDTQYF. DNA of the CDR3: TGTGCCAGCAGTTACGTCACTGCGGGAGGGCCAGATACGCAGTATTTT.

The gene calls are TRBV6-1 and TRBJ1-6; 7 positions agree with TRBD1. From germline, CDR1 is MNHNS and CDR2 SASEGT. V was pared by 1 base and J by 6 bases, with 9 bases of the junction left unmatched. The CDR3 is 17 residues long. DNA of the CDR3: TGTGCCAGCAGTGAAGTTCCACAGGGGCCCCGTAATTCACCCCTCCACTTT. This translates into CASSEVPQGPRNSPLHF.

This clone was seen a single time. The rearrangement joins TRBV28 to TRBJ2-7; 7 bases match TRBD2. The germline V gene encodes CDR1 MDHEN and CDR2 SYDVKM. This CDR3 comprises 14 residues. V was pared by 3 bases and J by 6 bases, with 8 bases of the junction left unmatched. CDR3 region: CASSLERGGVEQYF. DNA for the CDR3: TGTGCCAGCAGTTTGGAGCGGGGTGGGGTCGAGCAGTACTTC.

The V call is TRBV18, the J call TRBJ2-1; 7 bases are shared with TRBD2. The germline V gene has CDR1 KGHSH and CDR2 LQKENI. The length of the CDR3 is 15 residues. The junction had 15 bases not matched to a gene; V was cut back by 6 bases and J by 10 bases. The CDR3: CASSPQAGALAEQFF. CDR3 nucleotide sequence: TGTGCCAGCTCCCCCCAGGCGGGAGCGCTCGCGGAGCAGTTCTTC.

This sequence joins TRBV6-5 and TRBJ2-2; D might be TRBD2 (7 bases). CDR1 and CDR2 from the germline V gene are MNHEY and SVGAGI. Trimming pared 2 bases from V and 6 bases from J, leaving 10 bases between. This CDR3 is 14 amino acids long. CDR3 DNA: TGTGCCAGCAGTTACGGGGGGGCCCCCGGGGAGCTGTTTTTT. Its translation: CASSYGGAPGELFF.

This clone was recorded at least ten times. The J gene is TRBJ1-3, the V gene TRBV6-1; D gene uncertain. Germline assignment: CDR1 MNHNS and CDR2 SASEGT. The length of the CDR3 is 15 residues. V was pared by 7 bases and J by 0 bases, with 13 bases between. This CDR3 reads CASTLVVSSGNTIYF. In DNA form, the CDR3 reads TGTGCCAGCACCTTGGTGGTGAGCTCTGGAAACACCATATATTTT.

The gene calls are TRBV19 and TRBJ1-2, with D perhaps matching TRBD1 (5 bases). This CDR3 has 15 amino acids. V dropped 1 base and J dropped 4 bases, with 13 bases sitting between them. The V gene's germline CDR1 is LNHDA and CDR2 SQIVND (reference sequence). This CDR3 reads CASSIARAGPYGYTF. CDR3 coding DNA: TGTGCCAGTAGTATAGCCAGAGCGGGACCCTATGGCTACACCTTC.